Sequencing of this TCR beta chain was carried out in a study of blood T cell repertoires in COVID-19. About the research overall: Samples of COVID-19 (acute and convalescent) were obtained from the United States, Italy and Spain.

Here immunoSEQ multiplex PCR was the method, and the copy in TCRdb shows in-frame clones only, minus some. The data hold fewer than 300,000 clones, with 80% to 95% observed a single time. V was cut by 7 bases and J by 1 base, with 8 bases left in between. This CDR3 is 11 amino acids long. Germline V gene sequence: CDR1 DFQATT, CDR2 SNEGSKA (reference sequence). The sequence was collected from a person between 18 and 35 years old with COVID-19, enrolled during active disease. The chain has TRBV20-1 and TRBJ2-7; D gene ambiguous. The sample was peripheral blood. This chain's CDR3 is CSVWQSYEQYF. CDR3 sequence (DNA): TGCAGTGTATGGCAGTCCTACGAGCAGTACTTC.